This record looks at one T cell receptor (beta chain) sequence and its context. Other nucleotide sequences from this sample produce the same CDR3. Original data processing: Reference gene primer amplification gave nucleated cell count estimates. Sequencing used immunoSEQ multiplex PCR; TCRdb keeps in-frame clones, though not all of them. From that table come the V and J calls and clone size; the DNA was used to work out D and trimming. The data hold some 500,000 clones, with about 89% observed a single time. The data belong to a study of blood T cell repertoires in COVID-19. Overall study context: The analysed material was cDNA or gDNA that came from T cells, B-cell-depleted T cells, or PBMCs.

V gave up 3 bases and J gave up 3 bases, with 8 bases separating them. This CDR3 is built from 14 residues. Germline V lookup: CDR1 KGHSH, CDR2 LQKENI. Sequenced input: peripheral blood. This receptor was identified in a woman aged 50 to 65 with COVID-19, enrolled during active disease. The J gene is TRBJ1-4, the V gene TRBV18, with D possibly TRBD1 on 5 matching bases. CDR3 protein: CASSPGQANEKLFF. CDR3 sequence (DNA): TGTGCCAGCTCACCGGGGCAGGCTAATGAAAAACTGTTTTTT.